This entry lists 16 T cell receptor beta chains sequenced from one sample in a study of early T cells in non-severe SARS-CoV-2 infection. TCRdb recomputed calls from the 5' RACE reads with MiXCR, one row per CDR3 protein. The repertoire consists of about 70,000 distinct CDR3 sequences, with 5% occurring once and the leading ten covering roughly 7.3%. This material consisted of whole blood, taken at baseline. The origin of the receptors is an adult who was a healthcare worker with PCR-confirmed SARS-CoV-2 infection or an uninfected control (not recorded which).

This clonotype has a count of ten or more. The chain carries TRBV9 and TRBJ2-1; weak D call: TRBD2 (6 bases). The V gene lost 4 bases and the J gene lost 2 bases, with 22 bases spanning the gap. Germline CDR1 and CDR2: SGDLS and YYNGEE. The CDR3 is 18 residues long. As DNA, the CDR3 is TGTGCCAGCAGCAACTCCCAAGGGGTTAGCGGACCCTACAATGAGCAGTTCTTC. Encoded protein: CASSNSQGVSGPYNEQFF.

This clonotype was recorded at least ten times. The chain uses TRBV6-1 and TRBJ1-1; tentative D call: TRBD1 (5 bases). In germline, CDR1 is MNHNS, CDR2 SASEGT. With 10 bases removed from V and 6 bases from J, the gap between germline ends came to 21 bases. The CDR3 contains 14 residues. CDR3 coding DNA: TGTGCCACCAAACCGGCTCAGGGATCGGCTGAAGCTTTCTTT. It encodes CATKPAQGSAEAFF.

Only a few counts were recorded for this clonotype. V usage is TRBV11-3 and J usage is TRBJ2-1; D remains ambiguous. The CDR3 covers 16 residues. V dropped 1 base and J dropped 2 bases, with 12 bases sitting between them. Germline CDR1 and CDR2: SGHNT and YENEEA. CDR3 sequence (DNA): TGTGCCAGCAGCTTAGGCGGCAGCCGTGCCTACAATGAGCAGTTCTTC. It yields the protein CASSLGGSRAYNEQFF.

The genes are TRBV5-5 and TRBJ2-2, with D perhaps matching TRBD1 (5 bases). Deletions cut 5 bases from V and 2 bases from J, with 10 bases between. The CDR3 has 14 amino acids. CDR1 is SGHKS, CDR2 YYEKEE, per germline (reference sequence). CDR3 nucleotides: TGTGCCAGCAGGTCCGACAGTAACACCGGGGAGCTGTTTTTT. Its protein is CASRSDSNTGELFF.

This clonotype was counted at least ten times. This chain joins TRBV20-1 and TRBJ2-5; tentatively, D is TRBD2 (6 bases). The CDR3 has 16 residues. Germline assignment: CDR1 DFQATT and CDR2 SNEGSKA (reference sequence). The germline V and J ends were trimmed by 4 bases and 5 bases, with 23 bases remaining between them. CDR3 protein: CSATRDLPSLSETQYF. The CDR3 DNA reads TGCAGTGCTACCCGGGACTTACCGTCCCTTAGTGAGACCCAGTACTTC.

This clonotype was counted only a few times. Here the CDR3 reads CASTPPAGGLREQYF. CDR3 DNA sequence: TGTGCCAGCACGCCCCCGGCGGGGGGCCTAAGGGAGCAGTACTTC. The V and J genes are TRBV6-5 and TRBJ2-7, with 8 positions matching TRBD2. This CDR3 contains 15 residues. Germline CDR1 is MNHEY and CDR2 is SVGAGI. V lost 7 bases and J lost 7; bases outside the gene matches: 15.

This clonotype has a count of ten or more. CDR3 loop: CASSVGQGRGTDTQYF. CDR3 nucleotides: TGTGCCAGCAGCGTGGGACAGGGTCGGGGGACAGATACGCAGTATTTT. The V call is TRBV11-2, the J call TRBJ2-3; 9 bases match TRBD1. With V trimmed by 5 bases and J by 3 bases, 9 bases remained unmatched. CDR3 length equals 16 residues. Germline CDR1 and CDR2: SGHAT and FQNNGV.

As for this clonotype: A read error may account for a junction end that differs from germline. The chain couples TRBV7-2 to TRBJ2-1; D is unclear. Germline CDR1 and CDR2: SGHTA and FQGNSA. The CDR3 is 15 residues long. CDR3 DNA: TGTGTCAGCAGCCCCGGGTTAAGCTCCTACAATGAGCAGTTCTTC. This encodes CVSSPGLSSYNEQFF.

This clonotype ranks as medium-sized (0.01 to 0.1%). The J gene is TRBJ2-7, the V gene TRBV29-1; D might be TRBD2 (5 bases). Germline V lookup: CDR1 SQVTM, CDR2 ANQGSEA. Trimming removed 4 bases from V and 6 bases from J, with 13 bases in between. This CDR3 spans 12 amino acids. This CDR3 reads CSVGVGGSEQYF. The DNA of the CDR3 is TGCAGCGTTGGGGTAGGAGGATCCGAGCAGTACTTC.

This clonotype was counted only a few times. The V and J genes are TRBV20-1 and TRBJ2-1; D call uncertain. Germline V gives CDR1 DFQATT, CDR2 SNEGSKA (reference sequence). There are 15 residues in the CDR3. V shed 0 bases and J shed 0 bases, with 9 bases lying between them. DNA for the CDR3: TGCAGTGCTAGAGATCTGGTGGGCTCCTACAATGAGCAGTTCTTC. It translates to CSARDLVGSYNEQFF.

This clonotype turned up a few times. The chain recombines TRBV5-1 with TRBJ2-4; D may be TRBD2 (6 bases). The CDR3 spans 18 residues. Trimming removed 0 bases at V and 0 bases at J, with 16 bases between. The germline gives CDR1 SGHRS, CDR2 YFSETQ. The CDR3: CASSLGFGGLVAKNIQYF. CDR3 DNA: TGCGCCAGCAGCTTGGGTTTTGGAGGGCTAGTAGCCAAAAACATTCAGTACTTC. Full variable domain (missing parts from reference TRBV5-1 and TRBJ2-4): KAGVTQTPRYLIKTRGQQVTLSCSPISGHRSVSWYQQTPGQGLQFLFEYFSETQRNKGNFPGRFSGRQFSNSRSEMNVSTLELGDSALYLCASSLGFGGLVAKNIQYFGAGTRLSVL.

This clonotype was seen only a few times. J is TRBJ2-5 and V is TRBV19, with D possibly being TRBD1 (6 bases). Trimming took 11 bases from V and 7 from J, leaving 17 bases between them. Germline CDR1 and CDR2: LNHDA and SQIVND (reference sequence). The CDR3 extends over 12 amino acids. The CDR3 protein is CACGQTSGTQYF. The DNA for the CDR3 is TGTGCCTGCGGACAGACTTCAGGGACCCAGTACTTC.

This clonotype was counted many times. This sequence joins TRBV7-6 and TRBJ2-1, with a possible D match to TRBD2 (6 bases). Trimming took 1 base from V and 4 from J, leaving 17 bases between them. Germline V CDR1 and CDR2: SGHVS, FNYEAQ. The CDR3 length is 17 residues. CDR3 DNA: TGTGCCAGCAGCTTAGTATCCGGGGGAGAATCATACAATGAGCAGTTCTTC. Its protein is CASSLVSGGESYNEQFF. The full variable domain, rest sourced from reference TRBV7-6 and TRBJ2-1, is GAGVSQSPRYKVTKRGQDVALRCDPISGHVSLYWYRQALGQGPEFLTYFNYEAQQDKSGLPNDRFSAERPEGSISTLTIQRTEQRDSAMYRCASSLVSGGESYNEQFFGPGTRLTVL.

This clonotype showed up just a few times. The chain joins TRBV24-1 to TRBJ1-4; 7 bases line up with TRBD1. Germline V lookup: CDR1 KGHDR, CDR2 SFDVKD. CDR3 length: 14 amino acids. The V gene end was trimmed by 3 bases and the J gene end by 8 bases; junction bases not matched to a gene: 5. The CDR3 here is CATSDGQVGEKLFF. CDR3 DNA sequence: TGTGCCACCAGTGATGGACAGGTCGGGGAAAAACTGTTTTTT.

This clonotype was counted between two and nine times. This chain uses TRBV15 with TRBJ2-3; either TRBD1 or TRBD2 may fit D (5 bases each). CDR1 is LNHNV, CDR2 YYDKDF, per germline (reference sequence). V lost 3 bases and J 2 bases, leaving 18 bases between the germline ends. The CDR3 length is 17 residues. The CDR3 sequence: CATSSDLRDGYTDTQYF. Here the CDR3 DNA reads TGTGCCACCAGCAGCGACCTCCGGGACGGTTACACAGATACGCAGTATTTT.

The rearrangement joins TRBV9 to TRBJ1-1; D unresolved. V shed 5 bases and J shed 0 bases, with 11 bases lying between them. The CDR3 extends over 14 amino acids. Germline V gene data show CDR1 as SGDLS and CDR2 as YYNGEE. The CDR3: CASRKGYLNTEAFF. The CDR3 nucleotides are TGTGCCAGCAGAAAGGGATACTTGAACACTGAAGCTTTCTTT.